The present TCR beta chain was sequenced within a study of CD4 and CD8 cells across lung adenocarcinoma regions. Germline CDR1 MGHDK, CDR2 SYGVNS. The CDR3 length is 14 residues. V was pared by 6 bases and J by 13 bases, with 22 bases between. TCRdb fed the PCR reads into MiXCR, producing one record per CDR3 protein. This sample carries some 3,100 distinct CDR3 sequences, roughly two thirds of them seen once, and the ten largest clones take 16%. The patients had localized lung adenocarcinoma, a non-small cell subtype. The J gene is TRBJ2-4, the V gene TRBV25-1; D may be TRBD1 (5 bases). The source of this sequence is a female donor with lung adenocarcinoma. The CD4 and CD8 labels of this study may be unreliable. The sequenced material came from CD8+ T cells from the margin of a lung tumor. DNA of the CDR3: TGTGCCAGCAGGGGGCAGTGCGCGAAAGACACGCAGTACTTC. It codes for CASRGQCAKDTQYF.